This T cell receptor beta chain derives from a study of beta chain features in type 1 diabetes. Study-level results: In all four CD4+ subsets, TCRB CDR3 length was significantly, moderately reduced in type 1 diabetes.

Comment on this clone: Antigen: not known.

Blood was drawn once from each donor into heparinised tubes. The draws averaged around 120 mL. Via the markers CD45RO/CCR7/CD25/CD127/CD95/CD27, stem cell-like memory, regulatory, central memory and naive CD4+ cells were sorted. Sorted populations all exceeded 95% purity. The germline gives CDR1 SGHRS, CDR2 YFSETQ. Losses at the gene ends were 3 bases for V and 5 bases for J; bases not matched to a gene: 11. This CDR3 region has 16 residues. cDNA synthesis used the whole RNA isolate, giving expressed TCRB sequences. Data came from immunoSEQ multiplex PCR; TCRdb stores just in-frame clones and leaves some out. The data show tens of thousands of clones, 45% to 50% seen once.

The specimen was central memory CD4+ T cells from blood. The V and J genes are TRBV5-1 and TRBJ2-5, with 9 nucleotides matching TRBD1. The clonotype originates from a man aged 25-45 years with type 1 diabetes. For the CDR3, the DNA is TGCGCCAGCAGCTCAACCGGGACAGGGCCGGCCGAGACCCAGTACTTC. Amino acid sequence: CASSSTGTGPAETQYF.